One sample yielded the 17 T cell receptor beta chains listed below, sequenced in a study of cytomegalovirus exposure and HLA in healthy donors. This PCR relied on a set of 60 Vbeta primers and 13 Jbeta primers. The method was immunoSEQ multiplex PCR; TCRdb's version includes in-frame clones alone and lacks a portion of them. Of some 95,000 clones detected, around four fifths appear once; the ten largest clones hold roughly 5%. Material for sequencing was PBMCs. Every receptor here comes from a woman aged 40 to 50 in good health and CMV-seronegative.

This clone has only a few counts. The chain joins TRBV6-5 to TRBJ1-1; 12 positions match TRBD1. In germline, CDR1 is MNHEY, CDR2 SVGAGI. The CDR3 consists of 15 residues. Germline trimming cut 6 bases from V and 8 bases from J; bases unmatched to any gene: 10. CDR3 DNA sequence: TGTGCCAGCAGGGGTATGCCGGGACAGGGGGCAGAAGCTTTCTTT. Translation: CASRGMPGQGAEAFF.

In this sample, this clone turned up a few times. The chain joins TRBV15 to TRBJ2-1; 8 positions agree with TRBD1. V gave up 3 bases and J gave up 2 bases; unmatched junction bases: 3. The CDR3 loop spans 15 amino acids. The germline V gene has CDR1 LNHNV and CDR2 YYDKDF (reference sequence). CDR3 sequence (DNA): TGTGCCACCAGCAGGGAGACAGGGGCCTACAATGAGCAGTTCTTC. It encodes CATSRETGAYNEQFF.

This chain joins TRBV27 and TRBJ1-5, with D maybe TRBD1 (6 bases). The CDR3 extends over 14 amino acids. In germline, CDR1 is MNHEY, CDR2 SMNVEV (reference sequence). Trimming removed 3 bases from V and 6 bases from J, with 12 bases in between. The CDR3 sequence is CASSLMGAGQPQHF. In nucleotides, the CDR3 is TGTGCCAGCAGTTTGATGGGGGCGGGTCAGCCCCAGCATTTT.

This clone was picked up a small number of times. The chain joins TRBV10-3 to TRBJ2-2; TRBD2 agrees at 8 bases. Germline loops: CDR1 ENHRY, CDR2 SYGVKD. The CDR3 contains 15 residues. The V gene end was trimmed by 5 bases and the J gene end by 3 bases; junction bases not matched to a gene: 5. CDR3 sequence: CAISPGGGDTGELFF. CDR3 coding DNA: TGTGCCATCAGTCCCGGGGGGGGCGACACCGGGGAGCTGTTTTTT.

For this clone: One junction end does not reproduce the germline sequence, and a read error may be involved. Other DNA sequences of this sample code for an identical CDR3. V is TRBV2 and J is TRBJ2-3; perhaps TRBD1 as D (6 bases). The CDR3 runs 14 residues. CDR1 SNHLY and CDR2 FYNNEI come from the germline V gene. CDR3 protein: CASSEDRSTDTQYF. As DNA, the CDR3 is TGTGCTAGCAGTGAGGACAGAAGCACAGATACGCAGTATTTT.

The chain uses TRBV19 and TRBJ1-2; D is ambiguous. This CDR3 is built from 15 residues. Trimming took off 7 bases at V and 4 bases at J, with 19 bases between the two ends. CDR1 is LNHDA and CDR2 is SQIVND in the germline V gene (reference sequence). This chain's CDR3 is CASTLEGFPSYGYTF. DNA of the CDR3: TGTGCCAGTACCCTAGAAGGTTTTCCAAGCTATGGCTACACCTTC.

The rearrangement links TRBV28 to TRBJ1-1; D is unclear. V was clipped by 3 bases and J by 1 base, with 15 bases between them. Germline CDR1 is MDHEN and CDR2 is SYDVKM. This CDR3 region has 16 residues. This CDR3 reads CASSFVYGSGNTEAFF. CDR3 in DNA: TGTGCCAGCAGTTTTGTCTACGGGTCGGGGAACACTGAAGCTTTCTTT.

The V gene is TRBV5-8, the J gene TRBJ2-7; 10 nucleotides line up with TRBD1. The germline CDR1 and CDR2 sequences are SGHTS and YDEGEE. The CDR3 spans 15 residues. Trimming at V came to 5 bases and at J to 4 bases, leaving 9 bases not matched to a gene. The CDR3 sequence is CASRQPGQGSYEQYF. CDR3 sequence (DNA): TGTGCCAGCAGACAACCGGGACAGGGGTCTTACGAGCAGTACTTC.

J is TRBJ1-2 and V is TRBV6-1, with TRBD1 as a possible D gene (6 bases). V lost 6 bases and J lost 8, with 16 bases in between. Germline assignment: CDR1 MNHNS and CDR2 SASEGT. The CDR3 has 13 residues. CDR3 residues: CASRGQTQGGYTF. CDR3 DNA: TGTGCCAGCAGGGGTCAGACACAGGGAGGCTACACCTTC.

This rearrangement joins TRBV27 to TRBJ1-4; 12 nucleotides align to TRBD1. This CDR3 region has 20 residues. The germline V gene encodes CDR1 MNHEY and CDR2 SMNVEV (reference sequence). With 3 bases clipped from V and 7 bases from J, the junction kept 18 bases outside the gene matches. CDR3 amino acids: CASSFYAPGTGGLSGEKLFF. The DNA of the CDR3 is TGTGCCAGCAGTTTCTACGCTCCCGGGACAGGGGGCTTGAGTGGTGAAAAACTGTTTTTT. Together with reference TRBV27 and TRBJ1-4, the CDR3 gives the full variable domain: EAQVTQNPRYLITVTGKKLTVTCSQNMNHEYMSWYRQDPGLGLRQIYYSMNVEVTDKGDVPEGYKVSRKEKRNFPLILESPSPNQTSLYFCASSFYAPGTGGLSGEKLFFGSGTQLSVL.

The chain carries TRBV2 and TRBJ1-5, with TRBD1 matching over 7 bases. V trimming: 4 bases; J trimming: 4 bases; junction bases outside the gene matches: 7. The germline V gene has CDR1 SNHLY and CDR2 FYNNEI. The CDR3 sequence is 15 residues long. DNA of the CDR3: TGTGCCAGCAGTGGCCGGACAGGAGTAAATCAGCCCCAGCATTTT. It translates to CASSGRTGVNQPQHF.

The chain links TRBV7-6 to TRBJ2-7; 9 nucleotides align to TRBD1. This CDR3 has 14 amino acids. Germline CDR1 and CDR2: SGHVS and FNYEAQ. With V trimmed by 5 bases and J by 3 bases, 5 bases remained unmatched. The CDR3 nucleotides are TGTGCCAGCAGCCCGAGACAGGGGGACTACGAGCAGTACTTC. It is translated as CASSPRQGDYEQYF.

The chain combines TRBV4-2 with TRBJ1-1; perhaps TRBD1 as D (6 bases). Trimming left V 4 bases short and J 1 base short, with 16 bases between. Germline loops: CDR1 LGHNA, CDR2 YNFKEQ. This CDR3 is 16 amino acids long. CDR3 bases: TGTGCCAGCAGCCTTGGAGACAGGCGAGGGAACACTGAAGCTTTCTTT. The encoded protein is CASSLGDRRGNTEAFF.

This clone is a singleton in its sample. The genes are TRBV7-3 and TRBJ2-7; D is unresolved. Germline V gene sequence: CDR1 SGHTA, CDR2 FQGTGA. The CDR3 consists of 15 residues. V dropped 2 bases and J dropped 0 bases, with 11 bases sitting between them. CDR3 nucleotide sequence: TGTGCCAGCAGCTTATACGGCGGCGGCTCCTACGAGCAGTACTTC. Translated: CASSLYGGGSYEQYF.

V and J are TRBV4-3 and TRBJ2-6; 7 nucleotides align to TRBD1. V shed 0 bases, J shed 1 base, and the junction held 9 bases outside the gene matches. The CDR3 is 19 amino acids. Germline CDR1 LGHNA, CDR2 YSLEER. The CDR3 loop reads CASSQEEDLGQSGANVLTF. The CDR3 DNA is TGCGCCAGCAGCCAAGAAGAGGATCTGGGACAGTCTGGGGCCAACGTCCTGACTTTC.

This clone has a single count. The chain has TRBV27 and TRBJ1-2; weak D call: TRBD1 (6 bases). The length of the CDR3 is 16 residues. V lost 5 bases to trimming and J lost 4 bases, with 20 bases between them. Germline loops: CDR1 MNHEY, CDR2 SMNVEV (reference sequence). CDR3: CASSPTGPPISYGYTF. In DNA, the CDR3 is TGTGCCAGCAGTCCCACAGGGCCCCCTATAAGCTATGGCTACACCTTC.

In DNA, the CDR3 is TGTGCCACCTGGGCGGGGACCCAGTACTTC. Amino acids: CATWAGTQYF. The V gene is TRBV6-5, the J gene TRBJ2-5; possibly TRBD2 for D (5 bases). V was clipped by 10 bases and J by 7 bases, with 10 bases between them. The CDR3 is 10 residues long. Germline V gene lookup returns CDR1 MNHEY and CDR2 SVGAGI.